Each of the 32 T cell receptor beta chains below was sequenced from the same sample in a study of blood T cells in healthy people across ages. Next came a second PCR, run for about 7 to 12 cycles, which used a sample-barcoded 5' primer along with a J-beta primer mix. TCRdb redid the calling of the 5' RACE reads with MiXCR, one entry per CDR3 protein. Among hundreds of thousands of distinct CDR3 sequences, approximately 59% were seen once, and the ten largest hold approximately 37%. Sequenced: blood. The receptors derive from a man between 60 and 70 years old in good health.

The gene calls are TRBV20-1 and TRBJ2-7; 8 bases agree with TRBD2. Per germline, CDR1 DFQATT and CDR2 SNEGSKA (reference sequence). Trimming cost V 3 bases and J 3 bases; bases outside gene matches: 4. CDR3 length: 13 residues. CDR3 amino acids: CSARGLEHYEQYF. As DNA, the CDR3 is TGCAGTGCTAGGGGACTAGAACACTACGAGCAGTACTTC.

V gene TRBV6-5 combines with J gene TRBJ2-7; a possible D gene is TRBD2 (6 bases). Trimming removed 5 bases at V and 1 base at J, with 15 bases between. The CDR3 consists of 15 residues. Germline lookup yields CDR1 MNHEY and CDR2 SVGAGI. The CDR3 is CASSPLIAGSYEQYF. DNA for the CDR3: TGTGCCAGCAGTCCCCTTATTGCGGGGTCCTACGAGCAGTACTTC.

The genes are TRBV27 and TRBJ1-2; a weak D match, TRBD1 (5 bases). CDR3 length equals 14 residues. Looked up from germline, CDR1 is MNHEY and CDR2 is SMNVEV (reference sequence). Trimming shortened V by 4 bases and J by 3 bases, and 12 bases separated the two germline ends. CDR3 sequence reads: CASSYQGSHYGYTF. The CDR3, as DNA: TGTGCCAGCAGTTATCAGGGTTCGCACTATGGCTACACCTTC.

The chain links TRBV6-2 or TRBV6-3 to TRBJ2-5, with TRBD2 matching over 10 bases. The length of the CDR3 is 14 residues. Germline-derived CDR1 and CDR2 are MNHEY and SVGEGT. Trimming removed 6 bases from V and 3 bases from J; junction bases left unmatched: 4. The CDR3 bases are TGTGCCAGCAGAAACCTAGCGGGGGAAGAGACCCAGTACTTC. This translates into CASRNLAGEETQYF.

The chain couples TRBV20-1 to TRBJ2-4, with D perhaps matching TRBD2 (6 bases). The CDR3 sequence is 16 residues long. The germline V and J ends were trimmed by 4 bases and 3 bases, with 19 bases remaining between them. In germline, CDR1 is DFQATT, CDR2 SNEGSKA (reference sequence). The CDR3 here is CSATAPGGWGKNIQYF. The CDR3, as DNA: TGCAGTGCTACCGCGCCCGGGGGTTGGGGCAAAAACATTCAGTACTTC.

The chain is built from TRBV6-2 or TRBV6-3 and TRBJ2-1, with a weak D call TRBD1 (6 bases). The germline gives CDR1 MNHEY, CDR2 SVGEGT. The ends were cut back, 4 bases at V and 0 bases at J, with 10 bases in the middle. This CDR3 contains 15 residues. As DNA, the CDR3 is TGTGCCAGCAGTTCACCGGGACACTCCTACAATGAGCAGTTCTTC. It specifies CASSSPGHSYNEQFF.

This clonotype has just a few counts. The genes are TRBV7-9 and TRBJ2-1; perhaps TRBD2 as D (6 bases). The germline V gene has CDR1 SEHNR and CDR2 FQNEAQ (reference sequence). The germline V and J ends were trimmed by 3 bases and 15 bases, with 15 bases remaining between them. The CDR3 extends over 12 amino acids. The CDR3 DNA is TGTGCCAGCAGCTTCGGAGGGCCTGAGTTGTTCTTC. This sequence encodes CASSFGGPELFF.

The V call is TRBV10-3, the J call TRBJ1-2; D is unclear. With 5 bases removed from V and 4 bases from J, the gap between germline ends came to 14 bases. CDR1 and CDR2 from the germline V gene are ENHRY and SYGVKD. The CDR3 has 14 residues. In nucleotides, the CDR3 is TGTGCCATCAGTCCTCAGAGGCAATTCTATGGCTACACCTTC. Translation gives CAISPQRQFYGYTF.

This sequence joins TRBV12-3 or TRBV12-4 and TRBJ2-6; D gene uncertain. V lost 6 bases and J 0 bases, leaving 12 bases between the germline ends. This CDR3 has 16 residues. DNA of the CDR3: TGTGCCAGCAGACCCCGCCAGGCCTCTGGGGCCAACGTCCTGACTTTC. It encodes CASRPRQASGANVLTF.

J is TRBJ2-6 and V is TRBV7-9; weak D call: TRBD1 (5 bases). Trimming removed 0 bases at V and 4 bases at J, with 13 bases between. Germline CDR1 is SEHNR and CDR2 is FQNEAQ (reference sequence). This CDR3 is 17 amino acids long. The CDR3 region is CASSLAVQVSGANVLTF. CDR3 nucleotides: TGTGCCAGCAGCTTAGCGGTACAGGTCTCCGGGGCCAACGTCCTGACTTTC.

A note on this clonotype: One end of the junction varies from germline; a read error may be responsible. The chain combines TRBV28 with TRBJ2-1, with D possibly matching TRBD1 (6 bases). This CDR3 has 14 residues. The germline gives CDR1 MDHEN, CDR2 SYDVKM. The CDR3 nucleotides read TGTGCCAGCAGTTATGGGGGCACCTACAAGGAGCAGTTCTTC. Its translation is CASSYGGTYKEQFF.

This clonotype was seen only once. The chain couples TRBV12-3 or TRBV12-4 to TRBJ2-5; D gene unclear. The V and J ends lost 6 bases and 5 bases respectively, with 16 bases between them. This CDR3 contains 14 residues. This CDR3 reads CASSPRAVRETQYF. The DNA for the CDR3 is TGTGCCAGCAGCCCCCGGGCCGTGAGGGAGACCCAGTACTTC.

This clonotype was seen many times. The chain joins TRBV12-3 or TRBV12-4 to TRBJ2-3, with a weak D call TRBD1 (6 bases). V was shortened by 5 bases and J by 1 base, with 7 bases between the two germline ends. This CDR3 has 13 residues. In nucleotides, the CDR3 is TGTGCCAGCAGTCGGACAGGCACAGATACGCAGTATTTT. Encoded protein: CASSRTGTDTQYF.

As DNA, the CDR3 is TGTGCCAGCAGTCAGACAAGGGTCTATGGCTACACCTTC. It codes for CASSQTRVYGYTF. V and J are TRBV28 and TRBJ1-2; D gene uncertain. The CDR3 runs 13 residues. Germline V CDR1 and CDR2: MDHEN, SYDVKM. The V end lost 5 bases, the J end lost 4 bases, and 11 bases lay between the germline ends.

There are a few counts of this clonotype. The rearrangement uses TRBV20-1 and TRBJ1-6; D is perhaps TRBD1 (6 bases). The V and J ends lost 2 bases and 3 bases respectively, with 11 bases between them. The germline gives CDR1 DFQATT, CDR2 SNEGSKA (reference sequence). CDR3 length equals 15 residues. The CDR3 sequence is CSARTTGYYNSPLHF. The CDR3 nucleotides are TGCAGTGCTAGAACGACAGGTTACTATAATTCACCCCTCCACTTT.

CDR3 sequence reads: CASRRLAARTDTQYF. For the CDR3, the DNA is TGTGCCAGCAGGAGACTAGCGGCCCGCACAGATACGCAGTATTTT. The chain employs TRBV12-3 or TRBV12-4 and TRBJ2-3; 9 nucleotides agree with TRBD2. CDR3 length: 15 residues. The V gene end was trimmed by 6 bases and the J gene end by 1 base; junction bases not matched to a gene: 5.

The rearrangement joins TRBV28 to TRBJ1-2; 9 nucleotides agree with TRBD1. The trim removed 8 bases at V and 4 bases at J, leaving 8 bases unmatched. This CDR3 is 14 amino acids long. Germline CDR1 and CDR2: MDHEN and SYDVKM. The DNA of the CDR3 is TGTGCCAGCGGCCCCGGGACAGGGAGCTATGGCTACACCTTC. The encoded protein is CASGPGTGSYGYTF.

The CDR3 loop reads CASRIGQGVYNEQFF. DNA of the CDR3: TGTGCCAGCAGGATTGGACAGGGGGTGTACAATGAGCAGTTCTTC. The chain joins TRBV2 to TRBJ2-1; TRBD1 matches at 10 bases. The CDR3 consists of 15 residues. CDR1 is SNHLY, CDR2 FYNNEI, per germline. Trimming at V came to 6 bases and at J to 4 bases, leaving 6 bases not matched to a gene.

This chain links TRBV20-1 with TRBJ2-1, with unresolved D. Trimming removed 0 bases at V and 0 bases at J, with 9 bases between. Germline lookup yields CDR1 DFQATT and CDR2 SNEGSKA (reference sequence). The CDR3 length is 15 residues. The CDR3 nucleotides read TGCAGTGCTAGAGATCCGGCGAGCTCCTACAATGAGCAGTTCTTC. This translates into CSARDPASSYNEQFF.

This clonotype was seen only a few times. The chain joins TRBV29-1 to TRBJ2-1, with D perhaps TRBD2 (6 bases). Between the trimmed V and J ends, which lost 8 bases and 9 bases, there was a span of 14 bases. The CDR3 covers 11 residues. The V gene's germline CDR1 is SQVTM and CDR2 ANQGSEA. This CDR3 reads CSTEVGGEQFF. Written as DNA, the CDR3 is TGCAGCACTGAAGTGGGGGGTGAGCAGTTCTTC.

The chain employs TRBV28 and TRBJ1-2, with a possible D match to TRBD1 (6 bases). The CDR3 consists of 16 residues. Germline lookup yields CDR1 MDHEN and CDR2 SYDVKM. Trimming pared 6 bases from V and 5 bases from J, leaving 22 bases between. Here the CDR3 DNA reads TGTGCCAGCAGACCACAGGGAAACAAGCTACCTTATGGCTACACCTTC. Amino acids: CASRPQGNKLPYGYTF.

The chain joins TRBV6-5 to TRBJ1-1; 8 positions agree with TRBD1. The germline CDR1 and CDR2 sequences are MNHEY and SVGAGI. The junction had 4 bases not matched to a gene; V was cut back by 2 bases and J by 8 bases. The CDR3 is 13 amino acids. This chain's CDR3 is CASSYPGTGEAFF. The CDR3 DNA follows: TGTGCCAGCAGTTACCCCGGGACAGGCGAAGCTTTCTTT.

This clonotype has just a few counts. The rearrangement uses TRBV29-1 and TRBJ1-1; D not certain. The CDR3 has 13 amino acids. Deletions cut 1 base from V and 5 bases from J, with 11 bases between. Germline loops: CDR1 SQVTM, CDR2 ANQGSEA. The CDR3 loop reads CSVEGQLGTEAFF. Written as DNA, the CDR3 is TGCAGCGTTGAAGGTCAGCTGGGGACTGAAGCTTTCTTT.

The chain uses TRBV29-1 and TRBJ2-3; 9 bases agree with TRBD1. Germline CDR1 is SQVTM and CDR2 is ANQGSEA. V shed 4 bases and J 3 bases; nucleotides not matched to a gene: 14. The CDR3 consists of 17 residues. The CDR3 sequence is CSVGGTGGAFVTDTQYF. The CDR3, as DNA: TGCAGCGTTGGAGGAACAGGGGGCGCTTTTGTGACAGATACGCAGTATTTT.

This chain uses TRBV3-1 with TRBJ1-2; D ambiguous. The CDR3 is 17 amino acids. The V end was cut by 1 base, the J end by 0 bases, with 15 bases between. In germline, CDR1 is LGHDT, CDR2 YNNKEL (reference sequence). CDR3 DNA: TGTGCCAGCAGCCAAGGACGAACAACTTCGGCTAACTATGGCTACACCTTC. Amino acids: CASSQGRTTSANYGYTF.

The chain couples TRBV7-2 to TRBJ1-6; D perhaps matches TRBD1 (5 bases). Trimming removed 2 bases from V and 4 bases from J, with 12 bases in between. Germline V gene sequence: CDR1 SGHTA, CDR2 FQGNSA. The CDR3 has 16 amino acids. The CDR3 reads CASSLSAGAYNSPLHF. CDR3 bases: TGTGCCAGCAGCTTAAGCGCCGGGGCTTATAATTCACCCCTCCACTTT.

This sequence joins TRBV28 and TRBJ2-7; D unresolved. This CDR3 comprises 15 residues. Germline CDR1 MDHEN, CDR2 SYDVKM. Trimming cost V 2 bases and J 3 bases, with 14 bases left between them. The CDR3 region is CASSLRSQVNYEQYF. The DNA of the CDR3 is TGTGCCAGCAGTTTAAGGTCGCAGGTAAACTACGAGCAGTACTTC.

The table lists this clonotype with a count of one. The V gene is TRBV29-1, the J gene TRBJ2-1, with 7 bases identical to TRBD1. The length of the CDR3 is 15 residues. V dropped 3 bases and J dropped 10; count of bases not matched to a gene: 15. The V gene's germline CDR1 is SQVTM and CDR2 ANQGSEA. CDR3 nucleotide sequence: TGCAGCGTTGACCAACCAACCGGGACAGCCAGGGAGCAGTTCTTC. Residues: CSVDQPTGTAREQFF.

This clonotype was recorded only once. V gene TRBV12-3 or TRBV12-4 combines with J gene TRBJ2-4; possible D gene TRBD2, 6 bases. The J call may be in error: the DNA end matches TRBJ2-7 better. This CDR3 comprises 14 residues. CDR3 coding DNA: TGTGCCAGCACCCCTACCGGGAGTCTCTACGAGCAGTACTTC. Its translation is CASTPTGSLYEQYF.

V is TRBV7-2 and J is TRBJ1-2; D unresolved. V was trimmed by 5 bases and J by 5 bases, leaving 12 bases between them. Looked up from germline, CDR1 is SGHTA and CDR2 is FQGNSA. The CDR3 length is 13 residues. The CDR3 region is CASSPHEHYGYTF. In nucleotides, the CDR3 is TGTGCCAGCAGCCCACACGAACATTATGGCTACACCTTC.

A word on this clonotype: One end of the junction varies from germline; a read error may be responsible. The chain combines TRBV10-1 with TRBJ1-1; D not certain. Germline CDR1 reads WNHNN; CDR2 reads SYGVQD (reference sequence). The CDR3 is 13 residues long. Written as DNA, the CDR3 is TGCGCCAGCAGCCGACATGTGAACGCTGAAGCTTTCTTT. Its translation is CASSRHVNAEAFF.

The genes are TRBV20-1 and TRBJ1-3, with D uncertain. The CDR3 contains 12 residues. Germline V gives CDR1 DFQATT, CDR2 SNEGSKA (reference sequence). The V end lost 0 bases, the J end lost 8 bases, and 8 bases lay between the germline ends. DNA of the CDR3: TGCAGTGCTAGAGAGGGCGGAGACACCATATATTTT. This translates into CSAREGGDTIYF.